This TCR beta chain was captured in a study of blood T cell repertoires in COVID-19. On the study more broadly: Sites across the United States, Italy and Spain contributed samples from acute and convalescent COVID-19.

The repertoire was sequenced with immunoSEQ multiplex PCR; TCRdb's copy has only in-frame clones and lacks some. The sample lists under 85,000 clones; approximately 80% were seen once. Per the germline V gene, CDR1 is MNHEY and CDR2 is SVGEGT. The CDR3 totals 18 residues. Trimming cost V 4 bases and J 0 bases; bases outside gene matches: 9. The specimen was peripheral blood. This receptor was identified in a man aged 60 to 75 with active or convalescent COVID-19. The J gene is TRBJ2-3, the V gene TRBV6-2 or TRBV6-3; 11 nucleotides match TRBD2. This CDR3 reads CASSFDSGGASSTDTQYF. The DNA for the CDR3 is TGTGCCAGCAGTTTTGATAGCGGGGGGGCCTCTAGCACAGATACGCAGTATTTT.